Listed below are T cell receptor beta chains from one sample, sequenced in a study of blood T cell repertoires in COVID-19. Data came from immunoSEQ multiplex PCR; TCRdb stores just in-frame clones and leaves some out. The repertoire holds approximately 80,000 clones, with 60% to 80% as singletons. Sequencing input: peripheral blood. The origin of the receptors is a human donor in a cohort sampled during active COVID-19. Both conserved end residues are part of each CDR3. The D gene is left open where the match is weak. Where a row states a size, it is once, few, many or the class of an expanded clone; other rows omit it.

>.|TRBV10-2|13|TRBJ2-7|.
CASSAGRSYEQYF
TGCGCCAGCAGTGCCGGGAGATCCTACGAGCAGTACTTC
>.|TRBV6-5|14|TRBJ2-1|.
CASSYPGGSREQFF
TGTGCCAGCAGTTACCCGGGGGGCTCACGGGAGCAGTTCTTC
>.|TRBV5-6|15|TRBJ1-4|TRBD1
CASSYRQGGSEKLFF
TGTGCCAGCAGCTACCGACAGGGCGGTAGTGAAAAACTGTTTTTT
>.|TRBV21-1|17|TRBJ2-6|.
CASSTRDRVSGANVLTF
TGTGCCAGCAGCACGAGGGACAGGGTCTCTGGGGCCAACGTCCTGACTTTC
>.|TRBV9|16|TRBJ2-2|.
CASSLLDRSNTGELFF
TGTGCCAGCAGCCTTCTGGACAGATCGAACACCGGGGAGCTGTTTTTT
>.|TRBV28|12|TRBJ1-2|.
CASSPDRRSYTF
TGTGCCAGCAGTCCAGACAGACGTAGCTACACCTTC
>.|TRBV14|16|TRBJ2-1|TRBD1
CASSQTGTGVYNEQFF
TGTGCCAGCAGCCAAACCGGGACAGGGGTTTACAATGAGCAGTTCTTC
>.|TRBV30|17|TRBJ1-4|TRBD1
CAWSVLDRGFRREKLFF
TGTGCCTGGAGTGTTTTGGACAGGGGTTTTAGGAGAGAAAAACTGTTTTTT
>.|TRBV5-1|14|TRBJ2-7|TRBD2
CASSPGGSTYEQYF
TGCGCCAGCAGCCCGGGAGGGAGTACCTACGAGCAGTACTTC
>.|TRBV6-6|14|TRBJ1-5|.
CASSLDGGGQPQHF
TGTGCCAGCAGCCTAGACGGAGGAGGTCAGCCCCAGCATTTT
>few|TRBV5-1|14|TRBJ2-2|.
CASSDATGTGELFF
TGCGCCAGCAGCGATGCGACGGGCACCGGGGAGCTGTTTTTT
>.|TRBV5-4|13|TRBJ1-2|TRBD1
CASSFTGVYGYTF
TGTGCCAGCAGTTTTACAGGGGTCTATGGCTACACCTTC
>.|TRBV30|12|TRBJ1-2|.
CAWSAGQYGYTF
TGTGCCTGGAGTGCAGGACAGTATGGCTACACCTTC
>.|TRBV5-4|16|TRBJ2-7|.
CASSQYETESSYEQYF
TGTGCCAGCAGCCAGTATGAGACGGAGAGCTCCTACGAGCAGTACTTC
>once|TRBV5-4|18|TRBJ2-1|TRBD2
CASSLGTSGGTRYNEQFF
TGTGCCAGCAGCTTGGGTACTAGCGGGGGGACTCGGTACAATGAGCAGTTCTTC
>.|TRBV5-1|16|TRBJ1-2|.
CASSLGPSTVIYGYTF
TGCGCCAGCAGCTTGGGGCCTTCCACAGTTATCTATGGCTACACCTTC